This T cell receptor beta chain was documented in a study of low-dose radiotherapy and immunotherapy resistance in tumors. In the study overall: Treatment of Cohort 1 consisted of 0.5 Gy per fraction every 2 weeks, adding up to 6.5 Gy.

Alpha and beta chains were covered, as first-strand cDNA relied on TRAV- and TRBV-specific primers. Amplification, which lasted approximately 20 PCR cycles, used a constant-region primer and V-primer adapter to amplify TCRs. Isolated mRNA underwent amplification by in vitro transcription. Each CDR3 protein is one row after TCRdb ran MiXCR on the reads. The profile shows tens of thousands of distinct CDR3 sequences, under 25% of them singletons. There are 15 residues in the CDR3. Germline V gives CDR1 SGHVS, CDR2 FNYEAQ. The trim removed 5 bases at V and 5 bases at J, leaving 8 bases unmatched. There are many counts of this clonotype. Specified time point: after trial treatment. Treatment described: LDRT plus nivolumab, ipilimumab, low-dose cyclophosphamide and aspirin (RACIN trial). Treatment of the donors consisted of nivolumab and ipilimumab (plus aspirin, low-dose cyclophosphamide and low-dose radiotherapy). All eligible patients presented with advanced solid tumors that contained no tumor-infiltrating lymphocytes.

The sequencing used PBMCs, collected after low-dose radiotherapy plus immunotherapy. The J gene is TRBJ2-3, the V gene TRBV7-6; 9 positions agree with TRBD2. The receptor comes from a female donor with ovarian cancer. The CDR3 reads CASSTRAAGGDTQYF. CDR3 nucleotide sequence: TGTGCCAGCAGCACCCGGGCAGCGGGAGGAGATACGCAGTATTTT.